Listed below are T cell receptor beta chains from one sample, sequenced in a study of PD-L1 blockade in urothelial cancer. Using immunoSEQ multiplex PCR, the repertoire was profiled, and TCRdb retains in-frame clones only, with some absent. The sample includes about 29,000 clones, 80% to 90% seen only once; the top ten take roughly 3%. The specimen was PBMCs, collected around atezolizumab (anti-PD-L1) treatment. These receptors were collected from a man aged 45-65 years with urothelial cancer. CDR3s include the opening cysteine and the closing phenylalanine or tryptophan. Each record gives: clone size, V gene, J gene, D gene, CDR3 protein, CDR3 DNA. The D gene is left open where the match is weak. Expanded clones get a size class; other rows say once, few or many, or leave the size out.

abundance: -
v_gene: TRBV9
j_gene: TRBJ2-3
d_gene: -
CDR3aa: CASSGGGALPTDTQYF
CDR3nt: TGTGCCAGCAGCGGAGGGGGGGCCCTGCCCACAGATACGCAGTATTTT

abundance: -
v_gene: TRBV21-1
j_gene: TRBJ1-1
d_gene: -
CDR3aa: CASSTSDGMNTEAFF
CDR3nt: TGTGCCAGCAGCACCTCAGACGGGATGAACACTGAAGCTTTCTTT

abundance: -
v_gene: TRBV7-9
j_gene: TRBJ1-4
d_gene: TRBD1
CDR3aa: CASSSGQGRYTTNEKLFF
CDR3nt: TGTGCCAGCAGCTCGGGACAGGGCCGGTATACAACTAATGAAAAACTGTTTTTT

abundance: -
v_gene: TRBV7-8
j_gene: TRBJ2-2
d_gene: TRBD1
CDR3aa: CASSLDRGSARELFF
CDR3nt: TGTGCCAGCAGCTTAGACAGGGGATCCGCTCGGGAGCTGTTTTTT

abundance: -
v_gene: TRBV7-2
j_gene: TRBJ2-7
d_gene: TRBD2
CDR3aa: CASSVAGGPYEQYF
CDR3nt: TGTGCCAGCAGCGTAGCGGGGGGGCCCTACGAGCAGTACTTC

abundance: -
v_gene: TRBV6-1
j_gene: TRBJ1-2
d_gene: -
CDR3aa: CASSETQNYGYTF
CDR3nt: TGTGCCAGCAGTGAGACACAAAACTATGGCTACACCTTC

abundance: -
v_gene: TRBV19
j_gene: TRBJ2-3
d_gene: TRBD1
CDR3aa: CASSGRDRRTDTQYF
CDR3nt: TGTGCCAGTAGTGGCCGGGACAGACGCACAGATACGCAGTATTTT

abundance: -
v_gene: TRBV5-1
j_gene: TRBJ1-4
d_gene: -
CDR3aa: CASSQGRDNEKLFF
CDR3nt: TGCGCCAGCAGCCAGGGGAGGGACAATGAAAAACTGTTTTTT

abundance: -
v_gene: TRBV29-1
j_gene: TRBJ1-1
d_gene: TRBD1
CDR3aa: CSVGDRADTEAFF
CDR3nt: TGCAGCGTTGGGGACAGGGCGGACACTGAAGCTTTCTTT

abundance: few
v_gene: TRBV4-3
j_gene: TRBJ2-6
d_gene: -
CDR3aa: CASSQGTPGEWVANVLTF
CDR3nt: TGCGCCAGCAGCCAAGGAACACCAGGGGAATGGGTGGCCAACGTCCTGACTTTC

abundance: -
v_gene: TRBV28
j_gene: TRBJ2-7
d_gene: TRBD1
CDR3aa: CASTRTGGPYEQYF
CDR3nt: TGTGCCAGCACGCGGACAGGGGGCCCTTACGAGCAGTACTTC

abundance: -
v_gene: TRBV29-1
j_gene: TRBJ2-7
d_gene: TRBD1
CDR3aa: CSVEEQGASYEQYF
CDR3nt: TGCAGCGTTGAAGAACAGGGGGCATCCTACGAGCAGTACTTC

abundance: -
v_gene: TRBV25-1
j_gene: TRBJ2-2
d_gene: -
CDR3aa: CASSFRGPGELFF
CDR3nt: TGTGCCAGCAGTTTCAGGGGCCCCGGGGAGCTGTTTTTT

abundance: -
v_gene: TRBV30
j_gene: TRBJ1-4
d_gene: -
CDR3aa: CAWSVPRNVEKLFF
CDR3nt: TGTGCCTGGAGTGTACCCAGGAACGTTGAAAAACTGTTTTTT

abundance: -
v_gene: TRBV9
j_gene: TRBJ2-1
d_gene: TRBD2
CDR3aa: CASSVVSGGAYEQFF
CDR3nt: TGTGCCAGCAGCGTAGTTAGCGGGGGGGCATATGAGCAGTTCTTC

abundance: -
v_gene: TRBV11-2
j_gene: TRBJ2-1
d_gene: TRBD1
CDR3aa: CASSLVQGHEQFF
CDR3nt: TGTGCCAGCAGCTTGGTACAGGGGCATGAGCAGTTCTTC

abundance: -
v_gene: TRBV11-2
j_gene: TRBJ2-3
d_gene: TRBD2
CDR3aa: CASSLRPLAGARTDMQYF
CDR3nt: TGTGCCAGCAGCTTAAGGCCCCTAGCGGGAGCTCGCACAGATATGCAGTATTTT

abundance: -
v_gene: TRBV5-1
j_gene: TRBJ2-3
d_gene: -
CDR3aa: CASSLVQGSTDTQYF
CDR3nt: TGCGCCAGCAGCTTGGTGCAGGGGAGCACAGATACGCAGTATTTT

abundance: -
v_gene: TRBV4-1
j_gene: TRBJ2-1
d_gene: -
CDR3aa: CASSQRTSYNEQFF
CDR3nt: TGCGCCAGCAGCCAGAGGACATCTTACAATGAGCAGTTCTTC

abundance: -
v_gene: TRBV29-1
j_gene: TRBJ2-2
d_gene: TRBD2
CDR3aa: CSVAGTSGRVTGELFF
CDR3nt: TGCAGCGTGGCCGGGACTAGCGGGAGGGTGACCGGGGAGCTGTTTTTT

abundance: -
v_gene: TRBV2
j_gene: TRBJ2-2
d_gene: -
CDR3aa: CASSEQGRTGELFF
CDR3nt: TGTGCCAGCAGTGAACAGGGTAGAACCGGGGAGCTGTTTTTT

abundance: -
v_gene: TRBV27
j_gene: TRBJ2-7
d_gene: TRBD2
CDR3aa: CASSLSVAGGAEQYF
CDR3nt: TGTGCCAGCAGTTTATCGGTAGCGGGAGGGGCCGAGCAGTACTTC

abundance: -
v_gene: TRBV29-1
j_gene: TRBJ2-7
d_gene: TRBD2
CDR3aa: CSVIAGAEQYF
CDR3nt: TGCAGCGTTATAGCGGGAGCTGAGCAGTACTTC

abundance: -
v_gene: TRBV6-5
j_gene: TRBJ1-1
d_gene: -
CDR3aa: CASIRWTQRIEAFF
CDR3nt: TGTGCCAGCATTAGATGGACACAGCGAATCGAAGCTTTCTTT

abundance: -
v_gene: TRBV10-3
j_gene: TRBJ2-2
d_gene: -
CDR3aa: CAISETLGELFF
CDR3nt: TGTGCCATCAGTGAAACATTAGGGGAGCTGTTTTTT

abundance: -
v_gene: TRBV7-2
j_gene: TRBJ2-1
d_gene: -
CDR3aa: CASSRTIRGNEQFF
CDR3nt: TGTGCCAGCAGCCGGACTATCCGTGGGAATGAGCAGTTCTTC

abundance: -
v_gene: TRBV29-1
j_gene: TRBJ2-1
d_gene: TRBD2
CDR3aa: CSVDDPSSGVYNEQFF
CDR3nt: TGCAGCGTTGACGACCCCTCTAGCGGAGTTTACAATGAGCAGTTCTTC

abundance: -
v_gene: TRBV9
j_gene: TRBJ2-1
d_gene: TRBD2
CDR3aa: CASSPGAGGLYNEQFF
CDR3nt: TGTGCCAGCAGCCCGGGGGCGGGAGGGTTATACAATGAGCAGTTCTTC

abundance: -
v_gene: TRBV9
j_gene: TRBJ2-3
d_gene: -
CDR3aa: CASSPRALTGVGTDTQYF
CDR3nt: TGTGCCAGCAGCCCCCGGGCCTTAACGGGGGTTGGCACAGATACGCAGTATTTT

abundance: once
v_gene: TRBV7-9
j_gene: TRBJ2-5
d_gene: TRBD1
CDR3aa: CASSYPGQGAGETQYF
CDR3nt: TGTGCCAGCAGCTATCCGGGACAGGGGGCTGGAGAGACCCAGTACTTC

abundance: -
v_gene: TRBV28
j_gene: TRBJ1-5
d_gene: TRBD1
CDR3aa: CATTGDNDRGQPQHF
CDR3nt: TGTGCCACCACAGGGGATAATGATAGAGGTCAGCCCCAGCATTTT

abundance: -
v_gene: TRBV7-2
j_gene: TRBJ2-7
d_gene: TRBD2
CDR3aa: CASSLWRGAGDSYEQYF
CDR3nt: TGTGCCAGCAGCCTATGGCGGGGTGCGGGGGACTCCTACGAGCAGTACTTC